This TCR beta chain stems from a study of blood T cell repertoires in COVID-19. Overall study: The United States, Italy and Spain supplied acute and convalescent COVID-19 samples. PBMCs, B-cell-depleted T cells, or T cells were the source of the cDNA or gDNA that made up the material.

The CDR3 spans 10 residues. V lost 8 bases to trimming and J lost 10 bases, with 11 bases between them. CDR1 and CDR2 (germline): MDHEN, SYDVKM. As processed by the authors: How many nucleated cells were present was estimated from reference gene primer amplification. Using immunoSEQ multiplex PCR, the repertoire was profiled, and TCRdb retains in-frame clones only, with some absent. That table is the source of V, J and clone size, and D and trimming were worked out from the DNA. This repertoire shows some 80,000 clones, 84% found once; its top ten account for around 3.3%. This chain joins TRBV28 and TRBJ1-1; D is uncertain. Specimen: peripheral blood. The origin of this receptor is a middle-aged man with acute or convalescent COVID-19. The CDR3 DNA reads TGTGCCAGCGGCAGGCTCGTAGCTTTCTTT. This encodes CASGRLVAFF. Together with reference TRBV28 and TRBJ1-1, the CDR3 gives the full variable domain: DVKVTQSSRYLVKRTGEKVFLECVQDMDHENMFWYRQDPGLGLRLIYFSYDVKMKEKGDIPEGYSVSREKKERFSLILESASTNQTSMYLCASGRLVAFFGQGTRLTVV.